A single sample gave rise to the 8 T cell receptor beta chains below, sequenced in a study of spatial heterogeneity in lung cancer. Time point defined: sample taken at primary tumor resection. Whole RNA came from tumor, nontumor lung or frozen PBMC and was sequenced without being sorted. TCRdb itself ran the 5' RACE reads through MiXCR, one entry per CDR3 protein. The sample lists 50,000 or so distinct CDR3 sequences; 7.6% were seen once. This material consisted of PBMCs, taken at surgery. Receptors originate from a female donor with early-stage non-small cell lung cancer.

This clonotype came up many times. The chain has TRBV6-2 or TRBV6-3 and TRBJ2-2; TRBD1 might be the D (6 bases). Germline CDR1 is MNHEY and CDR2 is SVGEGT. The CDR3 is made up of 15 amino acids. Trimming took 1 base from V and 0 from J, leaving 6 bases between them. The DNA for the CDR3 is TGTGCCAGCAGTTACTGGGGGCCGAACACCGGGGAGCTGTTTTTT. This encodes CASSYWGPNTGELFF.

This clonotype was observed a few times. The chain's CDR3 is CASSLVSGSYGYTF. The CDR3 DNA reads as TGTGCCAGCAGTTTAGTTAGTGGGTCCTATGGCTACACCTTC. J is TRBJ1-2 and V is TRBV12-3 or TRBV12-4; no clear D gene. Deletions cut 1 base from V and 4 bases from J, with 10 bases between. CDR3 length equals 14 residues.

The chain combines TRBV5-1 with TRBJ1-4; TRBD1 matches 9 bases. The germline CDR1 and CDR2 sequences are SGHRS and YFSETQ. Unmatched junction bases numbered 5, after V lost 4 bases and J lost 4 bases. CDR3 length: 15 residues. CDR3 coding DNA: TGCGCCAGCAGCGTGACAGGGGGATTTAATGAAAAACTGTTTTTT. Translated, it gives CASSVTGGFNEKLFF.

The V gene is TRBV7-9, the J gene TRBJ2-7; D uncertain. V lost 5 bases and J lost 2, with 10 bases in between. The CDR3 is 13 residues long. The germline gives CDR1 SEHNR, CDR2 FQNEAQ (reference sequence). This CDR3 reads CASSQSVTYEQYF. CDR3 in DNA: TGTGCCAGCAGCCAATCGGTAACCTACGAGCAGTACTTC.

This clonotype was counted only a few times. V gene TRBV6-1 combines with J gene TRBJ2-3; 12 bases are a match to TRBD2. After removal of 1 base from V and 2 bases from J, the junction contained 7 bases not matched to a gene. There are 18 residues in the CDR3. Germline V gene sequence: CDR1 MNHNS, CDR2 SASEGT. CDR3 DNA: TGTGCCAGCAGTGAAGGGGTGACTAGCGGGGGCAACACAGATACGCAGTATTTT. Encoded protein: CASSEGVTSGGNTDTQYF.

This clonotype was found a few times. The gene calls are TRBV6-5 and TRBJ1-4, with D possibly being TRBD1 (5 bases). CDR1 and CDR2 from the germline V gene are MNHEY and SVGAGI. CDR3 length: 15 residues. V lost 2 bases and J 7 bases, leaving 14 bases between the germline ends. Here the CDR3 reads CASSYAAGLGEKLFF. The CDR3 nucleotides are TGTGCCAGCAGTTACGCCGCGGGACTAGGTGAAAAACTGTTTTTT.

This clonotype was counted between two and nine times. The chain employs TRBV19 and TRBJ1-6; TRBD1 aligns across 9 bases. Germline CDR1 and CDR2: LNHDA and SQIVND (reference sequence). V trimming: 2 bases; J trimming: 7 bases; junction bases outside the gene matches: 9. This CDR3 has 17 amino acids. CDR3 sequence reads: CASSIKTGQGENSPLHF. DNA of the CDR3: TGTGCCAGTAGTATAAAAACGGGACAGGGTGAAAATTCACCCCTCCACTTT.

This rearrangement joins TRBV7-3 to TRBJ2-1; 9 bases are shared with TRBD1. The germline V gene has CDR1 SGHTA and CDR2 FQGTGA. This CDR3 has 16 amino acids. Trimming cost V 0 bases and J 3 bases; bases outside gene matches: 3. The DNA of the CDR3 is TGTGCCAGCAGCTTAACGGGACAGGGAGTCTACAATGAGCAGTTCTTC. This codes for CASSLTGQGVYNEQFF.